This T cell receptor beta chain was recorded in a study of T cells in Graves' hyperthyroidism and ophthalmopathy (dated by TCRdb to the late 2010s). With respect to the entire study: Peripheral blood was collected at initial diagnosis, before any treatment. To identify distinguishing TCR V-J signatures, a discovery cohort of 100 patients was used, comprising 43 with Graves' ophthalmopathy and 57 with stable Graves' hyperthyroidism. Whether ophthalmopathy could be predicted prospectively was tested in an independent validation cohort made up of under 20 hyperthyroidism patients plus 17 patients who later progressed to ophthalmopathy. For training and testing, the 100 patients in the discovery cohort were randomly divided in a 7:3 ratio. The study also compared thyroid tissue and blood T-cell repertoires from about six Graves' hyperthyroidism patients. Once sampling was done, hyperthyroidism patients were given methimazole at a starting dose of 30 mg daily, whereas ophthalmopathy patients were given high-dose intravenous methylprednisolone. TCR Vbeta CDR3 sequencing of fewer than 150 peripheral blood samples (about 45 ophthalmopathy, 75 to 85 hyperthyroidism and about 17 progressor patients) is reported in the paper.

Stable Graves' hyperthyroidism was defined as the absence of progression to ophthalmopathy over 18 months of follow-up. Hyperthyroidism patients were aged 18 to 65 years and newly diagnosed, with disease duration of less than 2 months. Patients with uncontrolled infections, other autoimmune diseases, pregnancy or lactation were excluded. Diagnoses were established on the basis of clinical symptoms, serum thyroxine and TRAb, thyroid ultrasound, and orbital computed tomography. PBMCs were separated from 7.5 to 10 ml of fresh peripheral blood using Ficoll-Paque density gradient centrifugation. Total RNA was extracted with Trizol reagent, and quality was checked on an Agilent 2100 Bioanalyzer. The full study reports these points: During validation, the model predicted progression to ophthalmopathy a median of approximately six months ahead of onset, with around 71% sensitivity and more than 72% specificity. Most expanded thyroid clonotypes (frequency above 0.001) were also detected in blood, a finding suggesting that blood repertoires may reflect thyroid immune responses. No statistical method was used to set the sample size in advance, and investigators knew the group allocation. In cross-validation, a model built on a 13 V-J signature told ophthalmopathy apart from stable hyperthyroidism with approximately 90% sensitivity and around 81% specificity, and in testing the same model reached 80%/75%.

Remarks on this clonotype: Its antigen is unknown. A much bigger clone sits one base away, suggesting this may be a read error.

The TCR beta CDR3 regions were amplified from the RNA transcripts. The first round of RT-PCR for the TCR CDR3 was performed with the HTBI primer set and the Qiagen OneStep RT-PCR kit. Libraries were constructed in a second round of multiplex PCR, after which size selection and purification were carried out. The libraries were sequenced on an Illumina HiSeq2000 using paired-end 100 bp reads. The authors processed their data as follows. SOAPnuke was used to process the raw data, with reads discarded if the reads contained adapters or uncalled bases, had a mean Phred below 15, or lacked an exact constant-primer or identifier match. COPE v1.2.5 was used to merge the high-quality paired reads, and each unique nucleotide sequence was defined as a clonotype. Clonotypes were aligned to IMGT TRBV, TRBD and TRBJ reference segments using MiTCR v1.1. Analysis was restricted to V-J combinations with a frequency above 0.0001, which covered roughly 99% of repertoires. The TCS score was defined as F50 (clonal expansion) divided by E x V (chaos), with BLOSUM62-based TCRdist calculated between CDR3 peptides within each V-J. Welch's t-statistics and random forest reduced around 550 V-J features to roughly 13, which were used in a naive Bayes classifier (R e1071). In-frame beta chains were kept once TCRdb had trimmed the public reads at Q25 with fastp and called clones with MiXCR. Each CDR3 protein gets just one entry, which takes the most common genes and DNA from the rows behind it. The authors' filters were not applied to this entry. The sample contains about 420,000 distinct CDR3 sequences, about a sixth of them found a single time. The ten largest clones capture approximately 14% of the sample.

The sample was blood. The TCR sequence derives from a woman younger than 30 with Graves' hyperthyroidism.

In nucleotide form, the sequence is TGCAGTGCATCGGGACTGACGAATAGCTATGGCTACACCTTC. Translated, this gives CSASGLTNSYGYTF. The V and J genes are TRBV20-1 and TRBJ1-2; the best D guess is TRBD1, with 5 bases matching. V gives up 6 bases and J gives up 4 bases, and the segment between their germline ends measures 18 bases. The cysteine opens and the phenylalanine closes a CDR3 of 14 amino acids. CDR3 DNA only is kept here, 42 bases in frame from base 1. Based on the germline V gene (reference sequence), the CDR1 and CDR2 sequences are DFQATT and SNEGSKA.